The TCR beta chain under discussion was sequenced for a study of T cells expressing NK-cell markers. Study information: CD3+CD56+NKG2C+, CD3+CD56+NKG2C- and CD3+CD56-NKG2C+ T cells, once sorted, supplied the TCR beta repertoires. HCMV seropositivity marked most of the eight sequenced donors; one was seronegative. Study-wide points: In a group of about 6 donors, dominant NKG2C+ clonotypes represented roughly 1.0-7.5% of CD8+ T cells.

Germline V lookup: CDR1 SNHLY, CDR2 FYNNEI. The CDR3 is 13 amino acids. The TCR beta cDNA came from 5'RACE template switching with UMIs. TCRdb re-analyzed the 5' RACE reads; it lists each CDR3 protein once, without DNA. This sample's table has 500,000 to 700,000 distinct CDR3 sequences. Of note for this clonotype: Its antigen is unknown.

The J gene is TRBJ1-2, the V gene TRBV2. Specimen: blood T cells: a sorted CD56 or NKG2C T cell subset, CD4+ or CD8+ T cells, or bulk PBMC T cells (not recorded which). This sequence was found in a man younger than 35 in good health. CDR3 amino acids: CASSVNANYGYTF.